The 14 T cell receptor beta chains below come from one sample, sequenced in a study of T cell changes during pregnancy in multiple sclerosis. TCRdb's copy holds only in-frame clones and misses some; the assay was immunoSEQ multiplex PCR. This table has around 50,000 clones, around 90% appearing once. The specimen was CD4+ T cells from peripheral blood mononuclear cells, collected after pregnancy. These receptors originate from a female donor in good health, enrolled as a control in a pregnancy study.

This chain connects TRBV10-1 to TRBJ2-1; 10 bases agree with TRBD2. Trimming cost V 5 bases and J 5 bases; bases outside gene matches: 9. CDR3 length: 16 amino acids. Germline lookup yields CDR1 WNHNN and CDR2 SYGVQD (reference sequence). The chain's CDR3 is CASSFPSGSPHNEQFF. The CDR3 coding sequence is TGCGCCAGCAGTTTCCCTAGCGGGAGCCCCCACAATGAGCAGTTCTTC.

This chain connects TRBV29-1 to TRBJ2-5, with 10 bases fitting TRBD1. The V segment lost 7 bases and the J segment 5 bases; nucleotides outside the gene matches: 10. Germline V lookup: CDR1 SQVTM, CDR2 ANQGSEA. CDR3 length: 14 residues. The CDR3 region is CSARQGAGRETQYF. In nucleotides, the CDR3 is TGCAGCGCACGACAGGGGGCCGGGCGGGAGACCCAGTACTTC.

This clone was seen a few times. The gene calls are TRBV7-2 and TRBJ2-3; D unclear. The CDR3 is 14 residues long. Trimming pared 11 bases from V and 0 bases from J, leaving 15 bases between. Germline V gene sequence: CDR1 SGHTA, CDR2 FQGNSA. The CDR3 nucleotides are TGTGCCTGCGGTGGTAGCTGGAGCACAGATACGCAGTATTTT. Protein sequence: CACGGSWSTDTQYF.

This chain uses TRBV6-6 with TRBJ2-5; possibly TRBD2 for D (5 bases). The CDR3 loop spans 11 amino acids. CDR1 is MNHNY, CDR2 SVGAGI, per germline (reference sequence). Trimming took off 8 bases at V and 7 bases at J, with 11 bases between the two ends. CDR3 nucleotide sequence: TGTGCCAGCGGGGAGAAAGGGACCCAGTACTTC. Amino acid sequence: CASGEKGTQYF.

The J gene is TRBJ1-6, the V gene TRBV9; D is ambiguous. The V end lost 0 bases, the J end lost 7 bases, and 8 bases lay between the germline ends. CDR3 length: 14 amino acids. Germline lookup yields CDR1 SGDLS and CDR2 YYNGEE. The CDR3 DNA sequence: TGTGCCAGCAGCGTAGGGTTGGAGAATTCACCCCTCCACTTT. Translation: CASSVGLENSPLHF.

J is TRBJ2-3 and V is TRBV11-2, with TRBD2 matching 8 bases. The CDR3 is 14 amino acids. Germline CDR1 and CDR2: SGHAT and FQNNGV. V gave up 5 bases and J gave up 4 bases; unmatched junction bases: 5. CDR3 amino acids: CASSTGGAPDTQYF. CDR3 DNA: TGTGCCAGCAGCACCGGGGGGGCCCCAGATACGCAGTATTTT.

The chain combines TRBV4-1 with TRBJ2-5, with D perhaps matching TRBD1 (5 bases). V shed 8 bases and J shed 1 base, with 8 bases lying between them. The CDR3 length is 12 residues. Germline V lookup: CDR1 MGHRA, CDR2 YSYEKL. CDR3 nucleotides: TGCGCCAGCGGGGCGCGCCAAGAGACCCAGTACTTC. Its translation: CASGARQETQYF.

The J gene is TRBJ1-2, the V gene TRBV19, with 8 bases matching TRBD1. This CDR3 comprises 15 residues. CDR1 and CDR2 (germline): LNHDA, SQIVND (reference sequence). Trimming removed 9 bases from V and 8 bases from J; junction bases left unmatched: 17. In DNA form, the CDR3 reads TGTGCCAGCGCGCAAGCCCACACAGGGGGGAACGGCTACACCTTC. It specifies CASAQAHTGGNGYTF.

This rearrangement joins TRBV6-1 to TRBJ1-4; weak D call: TRBD1 (5 bases). Trimming removed 4 bases from V and 4 bases from J, with 10 bases in between. The CDR3 has 14 amino acids. Germline loops: CDR1 MNHNS, CDR2 SASEGT. The CDR3 loop reads CASSARTSNEKLFF. Here the CDR3 DNA reads TGTGCCAGCAGTGCCCGGACAAGTAATGAAAAACTGTTTTTT.

The chain combines TRBV5-1 with TRBJ1-3, with D possibly matching TRBD1 (5 bases). V was shortened by 3 bases and J by 2 bases, with 6 bases between the two germline ends. The CDR3 is 13 residues long. The V gene's germline CDR1 is SGHRS and CDR2 YFSETQ. The CDR3 reads CASSSGPGNTIYF. The CDR3, as DNA: TGCGCCAGCAGCTCAGGGCCTGGAAACACCATATATTTT.

The gene calls are TRBV6-1 and TRBJ2-2, with 9 bases fitting TRBD1. The junction had 10 bases not matched to a gene; V was cut back by 10 bases and J by 4 bases. This CDR3 is 15 amino acids long. Germline V gene data show CDR1 as MNHNS and CDR2 as SASEGT. DNA of the CDR3: TGTGCCACGGTTGCCAGGGACAGGGCCACCGGGGAGCTGTTTTTT. It codes for CATVARDRATGELFF.

The chain couples TRBV28 to TRBJ1-2, with 9 bases identical to TRBD1. The CDR3 covers 14 residues. The ends lost 6 bases at V and 3 bases at J; junction bases unmatched: 5. The germline V gene has CDR1 MDHEN and CDR2 SYDVKM. The CDR3 protein is CASRTGGRHYGYTF. Here the CDR3 DNA reads TGTGCCAGCAGGACAGGGGGGCGTCACTATGGCTACACCTTC.

The gene calls are TRBV7-8 and TRBJ1-1; 7 bases align to TRBD1. The trim removed 4 bases at V and 10 bases at J, leaving 12 bases unmatched. CDR1 is SGHVS and CDR2 is FQNEAQ in the germline V gene. CDR3 length equals 14 residues. The CDR3 DNA sequence: TGTGCCAGCAGCTCCTACAGGGGATCCTTGGCAGCTTTCTTT. This sequence encodes CASSSYRGSLAAFF.

The chain joins TRBV5-1 to TRBJ2-7; 7 bases map to TRBD2. Germline CDR1 reads SGHRS; CDR2 reads YFSETQ. The CDR3 spans 15 residues. V gave up 0 bases and J gave up 5 bases; unmatched junction bases: 8. CDR3 region: CASSLAGGSGNEQYF. The CDR3 region has the DNA TGCGCCAGCAGCTTGGCCGGGGGGTCGGGAAACGAGCAGTACTTC.